This T cell receptor beta chain was observed in a study of shared clonotypes between healthy human individuals. Study-wide results and caveats: For naive CD4 cells, approximately 4.7% of clonotypes were shared across a handful of donors.

CD45RO-negative cells were positively selected for CCR7, leaving out terminally differentiated effector memory CD45RA+ cells. The protocol was immunoSEQ multiplex PCR, while the TCRdb copy is restricted to in-frame clones and leaves out a portion. Among approximately 740,000 clones listed, over 90% were seen once. This clone was detected only once. The antigen remains undetermined. The CDR3 is 14 amino acids. Germline loops: CDR1 SEHNR, CDR2 FQNEAQ (reference sequence). The V gene lost 3 bases and the J gene lost 6 bases, with 12 bases spanning the gap. The chain uses TRBV7-9 and TRBJ1-5, with D possibly being TRBD1 (5 bases). Input material: naive CD8+ T cells sorted from blood. The TCR originated in a man aged 30 to 39 in good health. Written as DNA, the CDR3 is TGTGCCAGCAGCTTCCCGGGGCCGTTTCAGCCCCAGCATTTT. Protein sequence: CASSFPGPFQPQHF.